This T cell receptor beta chain comes out of a study of cytomegalovirus exposure and HLA in healthy donors. Study-wide findings and caveats: Being productive about 87% or about 30% of the time was typical of most TCR beta V segments in an earlier analysis. It was shown in a later analysis that HLA-associated TCR beta chains were more clonally expanded than other, equally common chains.

Per the germline V gene, CDR1 is MNHNY and CDR2 is SVGAGI (reference sequence). The CDR3 is made up of 14 amino acids. Trimming removed 5 bases from V and 4 bases from J; junction bases left unmatched: 5. This clone was counted a few times. No antigen is known for it. 60 Vbeta and 13 Jbeta primers were used in PCR. Authors' data handling: A later analysis counted around 74 million unique TCR beta chains, roughly 11 million shared. Data came from immunoSEQ multiplex PCR; TCRdb stores just in-frame clones and leaves some out. That table supplies the V and J calls and clone size; D and trimming were determined from the DNA. The data show around 130,000 clones, approximately 8.8% seen once.

The clonotype comes from a middle-aged man in good health and CMV-seronegative. The sample taken for sequencing was PBMCs. This chain joins TRBV6-6 and TRBJ2-7; 10 bases are a match to TRBD1. The CDR3 nucleotides are TGTGCCAGCAGTCTTCGGGACAGGGGATACGAGCAGTACTTC. It translates to CASSLRDRGYEQYF.